The next 18 T cell receptor beta chains were all read from a single sample in a study of OX40 agonist ivuxolimab in advanced cancers. The assay was immunoSEQ multiplex PCR, and TCRdb's table has in-frame clones only and misses some. Here the sample spans about 50,000 clones, more than 75% being singletons. Here the sequenced sample was CD4+ or CD8+ T cells sorted from blood, taken in a trial of the OX40 agonist ivuxolimab. These TCRs come from an adult with an advanced solid tumor such as melanoma, head and neck, liver or kidney cancer.

J is TRBJ1-1 and V is TRBV18; unclear D gene. The V end lost 2 bases, the J end lost 10 bases, and 11 bases lay between the germline ends. The CDR3 totals 12 residues. Germline loops: CDR1 KGHSH, CDR2 LQKENI. The CDR3 loop reads CASSPGRSVAFF. The CDR3, as DNA: TGTGCCAGCTCACCAGGGAGGTCGGTAGCTTTCTTT. Filled out from reference TRBV18 and TRBJ1-1, the complete variable domain reads NAGVMQNPRHLVRRRGQEARLRCSPMKGHSHVYWYRQLPEEGLKFMVYLQKENIIDESGMPKERFSAEFPKEGPSILRIQQVVRGDSAAYFCASSPGRSVAFFGQGTRLTVV.

This clone has a single count. J is TRBJ2-7 and V is TRBV7-3; no clear D gene. Germline assignment: CDR1 SGHTA and CDR2 FQGTGA. CDR3 length: 15 amino acids. V was clipped by 4 bases and J by 1 base, with 14 bases between them. The CDR3 DNA follows: TGTGCCAGCAGCTCCTACCGACCGGCGTCCTACGAGCAGTACTTC. It is translated as CASSSYRPASYEQYF.

The chain employs TRBV7-9 and TRBJ1-5; no definite D call. The CDR3 consists of 14 residues. The germline V gene encodes CDR1 SEHNR and CDR2 FQNEAQ (reference sequence). The germline V and J ends were trimmed by 5 bases and 1 base, with 9 bases remaining between them. The CDR3 loop is CASSPGASNQPQHF. CDR3 bases: TGTGCCAGCAGCCCGGGAGCGAGCAATCAGCCCCAGCATTTT.

The chain couples TRBV7-2 to TRBJ2-7; 8 bases fit TRBD2. Trimming removed 2 bases from V and 1 base from J; junction bases left unmatched: 4. The CDR3 has 15 residues. Germline V gives CDR1 SGHTA, CDR2 FQGNSA. CDR3 bases: TGTGCCAGCAGCTTATTGTCGGGGGGGTCCTACGAGCAGTACTTC. Translated, it gives CASSLLSGGSYEQYF.

This clone was seen once. This sequence joins TRBV9 and TRBJ1-2; D not certain. Germline V gene data show CDR1 as SGDLS and CDR2 as YYNGEE. The V end lost 5 bases, the J end lost 8 bases, and 13 bases lay between the germline ends. CDR3 size: 12 residues. The CDR3 region is CASRSQESGYTF. The CDR3 DNA follows: TGTGCCAGCAGGAGTCAGGAATCCGGCTACACCTTC.

The chain combines TRBV29-1 with TRBJ2-3, with D possibly TRBD2 on 6 matching bases. The V and J ends lost 6 bases and 7 bases respectively, with 20 bases between them. Per the germline V gene, CDR1 is SQVTM and CDR2 is ANQGSEA. The CDR3 covers 14 residues. CDR3 sequence: CSVEEGNHPNTQYF. Written as DNA, the CDR3 is TGCAGCGTAGAGGAGGGCAACCATCCGAATACGCAGTATTTT.

The V call is TRBV7-9, the J call TRBJ2-2; D is uncertain. V gave up 3 bases and J gave up 6 bases, with 11 bases separating them. The germline CDR1 and CDR2 sequences are SEHNR and FQNEAQ (reference sequence). This CDR3 has 14 residues. The CDR3 nucleotides are TGTGCCAGCAGCTTGAAATTAAGCCCCGGGGAGCTGTTTTTT. This gives the protein CASSLKLSPGELFF.

The genes are TRBV10-3 and TRBJ1-2, with D unclear. CDR3 length: 13 residues. Germline lookup yields CDR1 ENHRY and CDR2 SYGVKD. Trimming removed 7 bases at V and 3 bases at J, with 12 bases between. The CDR3 coding sequence is TGTGCCATCAAGGAAGGTTTGGACTATGGCTACACCTTC. This translates into CAIKEGLDYGYTF.

This chain uses TRBV7-9 with TRBJ1-2; D is unresolved. The length of the CDR3 is 13 residues. Germline assignment: CDR1 SEHNR and CDR2 FQNEAQ (reference sequence). Between the trimmed V and J ends, which lost 1 base and 2 bases, there was a span of 5 bases. CDR3 region: CASSLEQNYGYTF. CDR3 DNA sequence: TGTGCCAGCAGCTTAGAGCAGAACTATGGCTACACCTTC.

The chain has TRBV9 and TRBJ2-7, with 11 positions matching TRBD2. J lost 4 bases, V lost 4 bases, and 7 bases had no gene match. This CDR3 is 15 amino acids long. CDR1 and CDR2 (germline): SGDLS, YYNGEE. The CDR3 loop reads CASSPIAGGQYEQYF. The CDR3 DNA reads as TGTGCCAGCAGCCCAATAGCGGGGGGGCAATACGAGCAGTACTTC.

The chain has TRBV7-6 and TRBJ1-1, with 8 bases matching TRBD1. CDR3 length: 12 residues. Per germline, CDR1 SGHVS and CDR2 FNYEAQ. The ends lost 6 bases at V and 7 bases at J; junction bases unmatched: 4. Here the CDR3 reads CASSRDRYEAFF. CDR3 coding DNA: TGTGCCAGCAGTAGGGACAGGTATGAAGCTTTCTTT.

The chain recombines TRBV2 with TRBJ1-6; the match to TRBD1 covers 7 bases. There are 14 residues in the CDR3. J gave up 7 bases and V 3 bases, and 3 bases lay outside the gene matches. Germline CDR1 SNHLY, CDR2 FYNNEI. In nucleotides, the CDR3 is TGTGCCAGCAGTGAGCAGGGGGTCAATTCACCCCTCCACTTT. Amino acid sequence: CASSEQGVNSPLHF.

The chain combines TRBV12-5 with TRBJ1-5; TRBD1 aligns across 12 bases. Germline V lookup: CDR1 LGHNT, CDR2 FRNRAP. This CDR3 comprises 17 residues. The V and J ends lost 7 bases and 7 bases, in that order; junction bases with no gene match: 14. This CDR3 reads CASAHSGTGGARQPQHF. The CDR3 bases are TGTGCTAGTGCCCATTCCGGGACAGGGGGCGCGAGGCAGCCCCAGCATTTT.

This clone was seen a few times. J is TRBJ2-7 and V is TRBV6-5; tentatively, D is TRBD1 (5 bases). The V gene's germline CDR1 is MNHEY and CDR2 SVGAGI. This CDR3 has 11 residues. Trimming stripped 7 bases from V and 6 bases from J, with 10 bases between. The DNA of the CDR3 is TGTGCCAGCACAGGGAATTCCGAGCAGTACTTC. Protein sequence: CASTGNSEQYF.

This clone was detected only once. The V and J genes are TRBV5-6 and TRBJ2-7; 9 bases fit TRBD1. Germline trimming cut 2 bases from V and 3 bases from J; bases unmatched to any gene: 12. Germline V gene sequence: CDR1 SGHDT, CDR2 YYEEEE. There are 17 residues in the CDR3. The DNA for the CDR3 is TGTGCCAGCAGCTTCATTGGGACCGGGACAGGGAGCTACGAGCAGTACTTC. Amino acid sequence: CASSFIGTGTGSYEQYF.

This chain joins TRBV5-6 and TRBJ1-3, with D maybe TRBD1 (5 bases). CDR3 size: 17 residues. The germline CDR1 and CDR2 sequences are SGHDT and YYEEEE. V lost 6 bases, J lost 0 bases, and 19 bases lay in between. The CDR3 bases are TGTGCCAGCAAAAGGACCACCGAGGGGTACTCTGGAAACACCATATATTTT. Protein product: CASKRTTEGYSGNTIYF.

The rearrangement uses TRBV28 and TRBJ2-3; D is ambiguous. This CDR3 region has 12 residues. With 1 base removed from V and 4 bases from J, the gap between germline ends came to 3 bases. Germline V gene sequence: CDR1 MDHEN, CDR2 SYDVKM. The CDR3 spells CASSLFADTQYF. DNA of the CDR3: TGTGCCAGCAGTTTATTCGCAGATACGCAGTATTTT.

V gene TRBV27 combines with J gene TRBJ2-1; TRBD1 is a possible D gene (6 bases). The CDR3 consists of 12 residues. Germline V gene data show CDR1 as MNHEY and CDR2 as SMNVEV (reference sequence). The V end was cut by 5 bases, the J end by 8 bases, with 10 bases between. CDR3 DNA sequence: TGTGCCAGCAGTCTACAGGGTGATGAGCAGTTCTTC. Amino acid sequence: CASSLQGDEQFF.